This T cell receptor (beta chain) was obtained from a study of sequential checkpoint blockade in melanoma (dated by TCRdb to between 2018 and 2020). About the full investigation: Patients were assigned by 1:1 randomization to either first-line nivolumab followed by ipilimumab (arm A) or ipilimumab followed by nivolumab (arm B). Maintenance nivolumab was given following each of the two trial sequences. Study-wide conclusions, independent of this receptor: Validation of the response-prediction model combining TCR metrics and mutation burden is needed in larger, independent patient cohorts.

This specimen's treatment or condition label, per the study, means: randomized to nivolumab then ipilimumab (arm A) or the reverse (arm B). Prior DNA-damaging chemotherapy had not been received by any trial patient. A FACS Aria II flow cytometer was used to sort live CD3+CD8+ cells that were negative for CD19 and CD56 from thawed PBMCs. Samples came from patients with melanoma in CheckMate 064, a randomized, open-label phase II trial of sequential checkpoint blockade. Peripheral blood mononuclear cells were obtained through leukapheresis, purified using Ficoll-Paque, and frozen in human serum containing about 10% DMSO. Immediately after sorting, the purity of sorted blood CD3+CD8+ cells was verified to be >95%, after which DNA was extracted. Note on this clone: The clone's antigen remains unknown. No much larger clonotype is one base removed from it; base qualities were not supplied.

Trimming costs V 0 bases and J 0 bases, and their ends lie 10 bases apart. Taken from the germline V gene, the CDR1 and CDR2 loops are SGHRS and YFSETQ. Inclusive of the bounding cysteine and phenylalanine, the CDR3 is 15 residues long. This entry keeps only the CDR3 DNA: 45 bases, framed from base 1. TCRbeta CDR3 regions were immunosequenced from genomic DNA with the immunoSEQ Assay. Genomic DNA was amplified by bias-controlled multiplex PCR before high-throughput sequencing. From the authors' description of their analysis: To quantify the absolute abundance of each unique TCRbeta CDR3 region, the sequences were collapsed and filtered. Clonality, defined as 1 minus Pielou's evenness, was calculated using productive rearrangements only. Clones with significantly greater frequencies in on-treatment versus baseline samples were identified using a previously published method. TCRdb stores this immuneACCESS table with in-frame sequences only. Part of the clones is absent; in the studies checked, under half of the shortfall reflects unresolved V genes, and no reason is known for the rest. The D gene and trimming were derived from the DNA, and the V and J assignments and clone size from that table. Across this sample there are about 27,000 clones, with 70% to 80% seen only once. Of the sample, about an eighth falls within the top ten clones.

The sequencing used CD8+ T cells sorted from blood (inferred from file names), collected from a patient given nivolumab and ipilimumab in sequence. The receptor chain draws on TRBV5-1 and TRBJ2-7; perhaps TRBD2 is the D gene, with 5 bases matching. The receptor was derived from a human donor with melanoma. The nucleotides read TGCGCCAGCAGCTTGGGGACTTTTATCTCCTACGAGCAGTACTTC. Its protein reads: CASSLGTFISYEQYF. With the rest looked up from the reference TRBV5-1 and TRBJ2-7 genes rather than sequenced, the full variable domain is KAGVTQTPRYLIKTRGQQVTLSCSPISGHRSVSWYQQTPGQGLQFLFEYFSETQRNKGNFPGRFSGRQFSNSRSEMNVSTLELGDSALYLCASSLGTFISYEQYFGPGTRLTVT.